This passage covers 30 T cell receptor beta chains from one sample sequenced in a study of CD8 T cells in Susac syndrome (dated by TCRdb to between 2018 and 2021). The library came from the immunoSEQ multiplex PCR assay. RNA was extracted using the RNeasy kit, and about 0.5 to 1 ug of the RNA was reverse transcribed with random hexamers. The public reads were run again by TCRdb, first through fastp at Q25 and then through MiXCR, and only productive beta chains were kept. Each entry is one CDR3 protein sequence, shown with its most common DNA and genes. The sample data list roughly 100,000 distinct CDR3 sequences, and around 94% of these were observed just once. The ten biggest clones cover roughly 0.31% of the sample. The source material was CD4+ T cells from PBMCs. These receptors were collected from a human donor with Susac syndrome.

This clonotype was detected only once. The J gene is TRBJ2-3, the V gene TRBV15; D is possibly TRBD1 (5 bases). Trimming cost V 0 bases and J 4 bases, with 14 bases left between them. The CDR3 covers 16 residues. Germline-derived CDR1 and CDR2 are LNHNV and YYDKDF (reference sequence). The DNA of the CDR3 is TGTGCCACCAGCAGAGAACCCGTCAGGGTACCAGATACGCAGTATTTT. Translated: CATSREPVRVPDTQYF.

The CDR3 reads CARSFTRWDSQETQYF. CDR3 DNA sequence: TGTGCCAGATCCTTCACCAGGTGGGACTCCCAAGAGACCCAGTACTTC. The gene calls are TRBV9 and TRBJ2-5, with D possibly being TRBD2 (6 bases). The V end lost 8 bases, the J end lost 1 base, and 21 bases lay between the germline ends. Per germline, CDR1 SGDLS and CDR2 YYNGEE. There are 16 residues in the CDR3.

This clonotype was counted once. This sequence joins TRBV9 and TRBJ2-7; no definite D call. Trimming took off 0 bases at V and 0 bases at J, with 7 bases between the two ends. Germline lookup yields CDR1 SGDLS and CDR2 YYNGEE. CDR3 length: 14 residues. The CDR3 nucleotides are TGTGCCAGCAGCGTAGCGGCCGACTCCTACGAGCAGTACTTC. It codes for CASSVAADSYEQYF.

The CDR3 nucleotides are TGTGCCAGCAGTCTGTACCCTGAAGAGACCCAGTACTTC. Protein product: CASSLYPEETQYF. J is TRBJ2-5 and V is TRBV12-3 or TRBV12-4; D is uncertain. The germline V and J ends were trimmed by 5 bases and 3 bases, with 10 bases remaining between them. This CDR3 is 13 amino acids long.

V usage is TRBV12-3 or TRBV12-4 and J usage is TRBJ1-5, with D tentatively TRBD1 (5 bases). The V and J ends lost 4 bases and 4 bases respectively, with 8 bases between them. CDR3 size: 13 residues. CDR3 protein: CASSYPGNQPQHF. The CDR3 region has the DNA TGTGCCAGCAGTTACCCAGGGAATCAGCCCCAGCATTTT.

The CDR3: CASSGSTGGPYEQYF. CDR3 DNA: TGTGCCAGCTCAGGTTCGACAGGGGGCCCCTACGAGCAGTACTTC. This chain connects TRBV18 to TRBJ2-7; 10 bases agree with TRBD1. CDR1 and CDR2 (germline): KGHSH, LQKENI. The CDR3 covers 15 residues. J lost 2 bases, V lost 5 bases, and 6 bases had no gene match.

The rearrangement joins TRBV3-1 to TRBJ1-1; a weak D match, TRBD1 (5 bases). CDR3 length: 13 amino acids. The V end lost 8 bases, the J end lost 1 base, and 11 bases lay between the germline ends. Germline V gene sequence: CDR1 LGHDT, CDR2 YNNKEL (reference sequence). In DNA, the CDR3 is TGTGCCAGCCGGGGACCGGAGAACACTGAAGCTTTCTTT. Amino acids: CASRGPENTEAFF.

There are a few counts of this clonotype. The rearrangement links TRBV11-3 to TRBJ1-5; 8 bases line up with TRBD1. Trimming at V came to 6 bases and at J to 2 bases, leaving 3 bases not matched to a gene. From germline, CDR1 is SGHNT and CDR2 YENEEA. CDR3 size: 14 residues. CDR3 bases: TGTGCCAGCAGGTCAGGGGGCTGCAATCAGCCCCAGCATTTT. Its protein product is CASRSGGCNQPQHF.

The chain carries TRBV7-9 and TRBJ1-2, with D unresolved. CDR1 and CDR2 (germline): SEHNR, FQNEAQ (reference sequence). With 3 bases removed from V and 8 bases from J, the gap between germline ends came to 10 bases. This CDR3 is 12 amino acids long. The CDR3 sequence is CASSLEGWGYTF. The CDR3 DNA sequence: TGTGCCAGCAGCTTGGAGGGATGGGGCTACACCTTC.

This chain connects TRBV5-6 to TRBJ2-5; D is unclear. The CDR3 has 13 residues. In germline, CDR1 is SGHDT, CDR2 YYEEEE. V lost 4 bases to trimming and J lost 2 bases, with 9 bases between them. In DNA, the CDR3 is TGTGCCAGCAGCGACACGGGTCAAGAGACCCAGTACTTC. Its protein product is CASSDTGQETQYF.

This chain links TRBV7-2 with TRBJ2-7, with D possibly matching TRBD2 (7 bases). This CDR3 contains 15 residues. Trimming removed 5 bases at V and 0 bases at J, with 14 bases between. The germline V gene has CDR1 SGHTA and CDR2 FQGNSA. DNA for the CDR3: TGTGCCAGCAGCCCGGGGGGCGCACGCTCCTACGAGCAGTACTTC. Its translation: CASSPGGARSYEQYF.

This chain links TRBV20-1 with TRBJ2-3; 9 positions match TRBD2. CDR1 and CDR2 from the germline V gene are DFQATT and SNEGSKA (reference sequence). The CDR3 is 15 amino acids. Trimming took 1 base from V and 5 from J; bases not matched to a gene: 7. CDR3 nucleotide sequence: TGCAGTGCTAGAGCACCGCGGGGGGGCCGAGATACGCAGTATTTT. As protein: CSARAPRGGRDTQYF.

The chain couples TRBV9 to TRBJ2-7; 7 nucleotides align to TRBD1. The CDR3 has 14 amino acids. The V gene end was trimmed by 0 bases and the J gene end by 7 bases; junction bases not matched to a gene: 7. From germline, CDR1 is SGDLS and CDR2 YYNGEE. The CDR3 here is CASSVATSTGEQYF. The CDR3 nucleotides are TGTGCCAGCAGCGTAGCCACCTCGACAGGGGAGCAGTACTTC.

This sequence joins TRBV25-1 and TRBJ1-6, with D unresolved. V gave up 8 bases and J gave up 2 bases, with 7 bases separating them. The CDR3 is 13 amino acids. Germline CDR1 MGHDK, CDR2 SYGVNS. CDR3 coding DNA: TGTGCCAGCGCCGGGACCTATAATTCACCCCTCCACTTT. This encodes CASAGTYNSPLHF.

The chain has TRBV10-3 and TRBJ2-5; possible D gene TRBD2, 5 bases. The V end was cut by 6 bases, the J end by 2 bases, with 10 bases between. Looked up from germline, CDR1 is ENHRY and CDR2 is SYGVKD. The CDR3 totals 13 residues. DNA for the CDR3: TGTGCCATCAGCCCGGAGGAGCAAGAGACCCAGTACTTC. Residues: CAISPEEQETQYF.

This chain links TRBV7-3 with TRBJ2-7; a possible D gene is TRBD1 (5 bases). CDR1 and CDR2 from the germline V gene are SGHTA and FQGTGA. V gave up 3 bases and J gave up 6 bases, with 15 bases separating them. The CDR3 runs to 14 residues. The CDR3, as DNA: TGTGCCAGCAGCTTGTCGAAAGGGGTTGGCGAGCAGTACTTC. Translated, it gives CASSLSKGVGEQYF.

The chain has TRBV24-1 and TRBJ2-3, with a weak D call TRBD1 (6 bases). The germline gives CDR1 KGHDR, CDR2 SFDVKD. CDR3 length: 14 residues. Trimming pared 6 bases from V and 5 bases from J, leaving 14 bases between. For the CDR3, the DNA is TGTGCCACCAGTAGAACAGGGATTATAGATACGCAGTATTTT. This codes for CATSRTGIIDTQYF.

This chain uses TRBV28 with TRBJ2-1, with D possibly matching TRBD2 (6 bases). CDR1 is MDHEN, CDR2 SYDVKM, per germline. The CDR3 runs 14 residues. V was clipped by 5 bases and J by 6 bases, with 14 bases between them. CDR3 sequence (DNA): TGTGCCAGCAGTCCCTGGCGGGGACTCAATGAGCAGTTCTTC. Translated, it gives CASSPWRGLNEQFF.

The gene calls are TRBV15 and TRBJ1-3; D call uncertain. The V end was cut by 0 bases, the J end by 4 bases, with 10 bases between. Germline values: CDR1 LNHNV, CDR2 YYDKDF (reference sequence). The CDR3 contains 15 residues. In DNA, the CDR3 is TGTGCCACCAGCAGAGATGCCTCTGGGGGAAACACCATATATTTT. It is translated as CATSRDASGGNTIYF.

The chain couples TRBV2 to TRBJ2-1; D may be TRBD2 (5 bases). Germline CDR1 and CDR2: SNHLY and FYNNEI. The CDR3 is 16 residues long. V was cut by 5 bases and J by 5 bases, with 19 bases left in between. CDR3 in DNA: TGTGCCAGCAGTAGGAACGGACTTTTGGACGACAATGAGCAGTTCTTC. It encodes CASSRNGLLDDNEQFF.

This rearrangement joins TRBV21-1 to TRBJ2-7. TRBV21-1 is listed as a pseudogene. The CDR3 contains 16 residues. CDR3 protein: CASSKVVPRKAYEQYF. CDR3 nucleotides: TGTGCCAGCAGCAAAGTCGTACCTCGAAAAGCCTACGAGCAGTACTTC.

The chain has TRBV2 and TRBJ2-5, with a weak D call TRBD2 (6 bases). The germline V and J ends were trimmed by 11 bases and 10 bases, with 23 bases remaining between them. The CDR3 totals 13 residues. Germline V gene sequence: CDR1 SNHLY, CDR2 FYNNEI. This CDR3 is CAVRDFQSRGQYF. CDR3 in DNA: TGTGCCGTCCGGGACTTCCAATCCCGGGGCCAGTACTTC. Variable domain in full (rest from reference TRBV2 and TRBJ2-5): EPEVTQTPSHQVTQMGQEVILRCVPISNHLYFYWYRQILGQKVEFLVSFYNNEISEKSEIFDDQFSVERPDGSNFTLKIRSTKLEDSAMYFCAVRDFQSRGQYFGPGTRLLVL.

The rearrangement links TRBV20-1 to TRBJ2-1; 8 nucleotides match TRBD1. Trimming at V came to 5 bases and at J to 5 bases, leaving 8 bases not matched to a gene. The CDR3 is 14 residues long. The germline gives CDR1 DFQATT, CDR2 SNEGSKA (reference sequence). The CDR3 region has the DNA TGCAGTGCTGAAAGACAGGGGTCCCACAATGAGCAGTTCTTC. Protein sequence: CSAERQGSHNEQFF.

CDR3: CASSEGAHPPEQFF. The CDR3 coding sequence is TGTGCCAGCAGTGAAGGGGCCCACCCTCCCGAGCAGTTCTTC. The rearrangement links TRBV6-1 to TRBJ2-1; D gene unclear. Trimming left V 1 base short and J 10 bases short, with 14 bases between. The CDR3 runs 14 residues. Germline CDR1 MNHNS, CDR2 SASEGT.

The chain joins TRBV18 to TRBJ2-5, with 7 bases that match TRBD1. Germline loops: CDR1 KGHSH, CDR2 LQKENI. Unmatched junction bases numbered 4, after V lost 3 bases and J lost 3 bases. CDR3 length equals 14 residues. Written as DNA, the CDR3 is TGTGCCAGCTCACCTCCTACAGGGGAAGAGACCCAGTACTTC. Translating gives CASSPPTGEETQYF.

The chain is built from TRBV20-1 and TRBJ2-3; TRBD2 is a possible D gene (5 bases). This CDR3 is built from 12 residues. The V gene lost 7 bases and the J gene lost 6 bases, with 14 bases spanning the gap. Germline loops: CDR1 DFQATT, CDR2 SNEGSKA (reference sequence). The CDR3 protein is CSGRVTADTQYF. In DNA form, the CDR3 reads TGCAGTGGGCGGGTTACCGCGGATACGCAGTATTTT.

CDR3 sequence: CASSPGALNQETQYF. The CDR3 coding sequence is TGCGCCAGCAGCCCAGGGGCCCTGAATCAAGAGACCCAGTACTTC. The chain joins TRBV4-1 to TRBJ2-5; TRBD1 might be the D (6 bases). V dropped 4 bases and J dropped 2 bases, with 14 bases sitting between them. The CDR3 has 15 amino acids. Germline CDR1 is MGHRA and CDR2 is YSYEKL.

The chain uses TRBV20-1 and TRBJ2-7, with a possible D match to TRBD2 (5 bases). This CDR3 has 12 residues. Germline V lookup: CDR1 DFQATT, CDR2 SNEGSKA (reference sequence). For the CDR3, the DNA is TGCAGCGGGGTTTACGGGGTGGGCGAGCAGTACTTC. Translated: CSGVYGVGEQYF.

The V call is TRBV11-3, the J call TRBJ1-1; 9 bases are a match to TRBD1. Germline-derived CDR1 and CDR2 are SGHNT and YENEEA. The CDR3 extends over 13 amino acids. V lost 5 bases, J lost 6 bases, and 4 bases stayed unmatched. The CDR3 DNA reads TGTGCCAGCAGCCGGGACAGGGTCGCTGAAGCTTTCTTT. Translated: CASSRDRVAEAFF.

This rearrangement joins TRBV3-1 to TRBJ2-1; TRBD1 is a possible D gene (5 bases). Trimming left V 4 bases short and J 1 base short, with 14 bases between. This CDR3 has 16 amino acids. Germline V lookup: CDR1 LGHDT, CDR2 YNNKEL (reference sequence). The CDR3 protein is CASSPPGAGSYNEQFF. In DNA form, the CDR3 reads TGTGCCAGCAGCCCCCCTGGGGCAGGGTCCTACAATGAGCAGTTCTTC.